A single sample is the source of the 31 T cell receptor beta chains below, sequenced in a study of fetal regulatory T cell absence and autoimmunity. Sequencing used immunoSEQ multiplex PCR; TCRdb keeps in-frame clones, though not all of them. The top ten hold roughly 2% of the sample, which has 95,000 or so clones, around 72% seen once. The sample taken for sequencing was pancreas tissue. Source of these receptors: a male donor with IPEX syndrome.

As DNA, the CDR3 is TGCAGCGTTGCCGTAGAGGGGAACACTGAAGCTTTCTTT. Its protein is CSVAVEGNTEAFF. The chain has TRBV29-1 and TRBJ1-1; D ambiguous. This CDR3 has 13 residues. V dropped 4 bases and J dropped 1 base, with 10 bases sitting between them. Germline V gene data show CDR1 as SQVTM and CDR2 as ANQGSEA.

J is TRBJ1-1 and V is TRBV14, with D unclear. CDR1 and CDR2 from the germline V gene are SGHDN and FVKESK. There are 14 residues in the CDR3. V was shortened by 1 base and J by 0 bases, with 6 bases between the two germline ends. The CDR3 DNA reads TGTGCCAGCAGCCAAGTTGGAGTGAACACTGAAGCTTTCTTT. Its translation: CASSQVGVNTEAFF. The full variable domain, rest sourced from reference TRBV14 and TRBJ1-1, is EAGVTQFPSHSVIEKGQTVTLRCDPISGHDNLYWYRRVMGKEIKFLLHFVKESKQDESGMPNNRFLAERTGGTYSTLKVQPAELEDSGVYFCASSQVGVNTEAFFGQGTRLTVV.

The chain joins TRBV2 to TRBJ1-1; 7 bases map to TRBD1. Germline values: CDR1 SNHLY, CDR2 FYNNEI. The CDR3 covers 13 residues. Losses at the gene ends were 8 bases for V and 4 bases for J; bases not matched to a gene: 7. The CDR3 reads CASQLDRATEAFF. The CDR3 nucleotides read TGTGCCAGCCAATTAGACAGGGCCACTGAAGCTTTCTTT.

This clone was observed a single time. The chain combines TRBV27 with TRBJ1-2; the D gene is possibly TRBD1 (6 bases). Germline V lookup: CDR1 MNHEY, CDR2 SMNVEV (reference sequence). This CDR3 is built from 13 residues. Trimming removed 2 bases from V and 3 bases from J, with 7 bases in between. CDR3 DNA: TGTGCCAGCAGTTTAGGACAGTACTATGGCTACACCTTC. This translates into CASSLGQYYGYTF.

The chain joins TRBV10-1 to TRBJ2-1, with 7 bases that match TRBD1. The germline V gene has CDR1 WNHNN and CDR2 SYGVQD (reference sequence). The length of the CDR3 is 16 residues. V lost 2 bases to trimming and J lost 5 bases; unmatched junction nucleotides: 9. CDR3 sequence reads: CASSEEQGSGDNEQFF. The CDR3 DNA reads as TGCGCCAGCAGTGAGGAACAGGGGAGTGGCGACAATGAGCAGTTCTTC.

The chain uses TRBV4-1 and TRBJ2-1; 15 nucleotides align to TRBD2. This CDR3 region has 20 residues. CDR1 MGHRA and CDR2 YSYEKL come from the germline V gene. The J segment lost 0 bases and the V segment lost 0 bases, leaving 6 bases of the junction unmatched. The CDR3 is CASSQEEGLAGGSSYNEQFF. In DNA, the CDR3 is TGCGCCAGCAGCCAAGAGGAGGGACTAGCGGGGGGAAGCTCCTACAATGAGCAGTTCTTC.

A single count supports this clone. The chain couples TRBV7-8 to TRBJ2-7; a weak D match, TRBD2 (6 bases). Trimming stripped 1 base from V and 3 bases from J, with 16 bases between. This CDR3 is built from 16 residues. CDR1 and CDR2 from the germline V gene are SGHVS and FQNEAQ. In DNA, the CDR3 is TGTGCCAGCAGCTTAGGGGGGGACCTCCTTGGCTACGAGCAGTACTTC. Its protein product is CASSLGGDLLGYEQYF.

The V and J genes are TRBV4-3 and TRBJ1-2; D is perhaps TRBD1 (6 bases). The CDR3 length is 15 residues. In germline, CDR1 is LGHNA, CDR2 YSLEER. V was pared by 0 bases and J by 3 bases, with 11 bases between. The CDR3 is CASSQESGADYGYTF. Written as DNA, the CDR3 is TGCGCCAGCAGCCAAGAGTCAGGGGCTGACTATGGCTACACCTTC.

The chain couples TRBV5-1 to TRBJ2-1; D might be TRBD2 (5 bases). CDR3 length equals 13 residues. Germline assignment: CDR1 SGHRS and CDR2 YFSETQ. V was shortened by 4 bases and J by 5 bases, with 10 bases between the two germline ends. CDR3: CASSPTTHNEQFF. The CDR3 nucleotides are TGCGCCAGCAGCCCGACTACCCACAATGAGCAGTTCTTC.

Here the CDR3 reads CASSLAGDEQFF. CDR3 nucleotides: TGTGCCAGCAGCTTAGCGGGAGATGAGCAGTTCTTC. The rearrangement links TRBV11-2 to TRBJ2-1; tentative D call: TRBD2 (6 bases). CDR1 and CDR2 (germline): SGHAT, FQNNGV. V was pared by 1 base and J by 8 bases, with 6 bases between. This CDR3 is built from 12 residues.

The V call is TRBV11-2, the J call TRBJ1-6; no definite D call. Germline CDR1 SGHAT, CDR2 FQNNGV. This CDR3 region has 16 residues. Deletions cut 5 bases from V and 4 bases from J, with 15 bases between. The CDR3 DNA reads TGTGCCAGCAGCCAGACGGGCGGACTTTATAATTCACCCCTCCACTTT. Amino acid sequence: CASSQTGGLYNSPLHF.

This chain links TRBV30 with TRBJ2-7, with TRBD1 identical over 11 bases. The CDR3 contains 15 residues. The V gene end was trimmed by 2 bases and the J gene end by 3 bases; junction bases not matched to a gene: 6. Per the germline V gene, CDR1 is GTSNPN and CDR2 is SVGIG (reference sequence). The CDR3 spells CAWSIRDRGIYEQYF. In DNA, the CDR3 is TGTGCCTGGAGTATCAGGGACAGGGGGATCTACGAGCAGTACTTC.

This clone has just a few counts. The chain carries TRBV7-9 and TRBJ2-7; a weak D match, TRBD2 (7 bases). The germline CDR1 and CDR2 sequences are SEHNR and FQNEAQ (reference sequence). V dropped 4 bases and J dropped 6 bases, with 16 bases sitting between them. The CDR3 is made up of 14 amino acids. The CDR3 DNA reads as TGTGCCAGCAGCTCGAACGGGGGGCGCGGCGAGCAGTACTTC. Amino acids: CASSSNGGRGEQYF. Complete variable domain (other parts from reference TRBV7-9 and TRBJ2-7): DTGVSQNPRHKITKRGQNVTFRCDPISEHNRLYWYRQTLGQGPEFLTYFQNEAQLEKSRLLSDRFSAERPKGSFSTLEIQRTEQGDSAMYLCASSSNGGRGEQYFGPGTRLTVT.

The CDR3 bases are TGTGCCAGCAGCTTAGAGGTGGGGGTTGGCTATGGCTACACCTTC. Translating gives CASSLEVGVGYGYTF. The rearrangement uses TRBV7-2 and TRBJ1-2; D is perhaps TRBD1 (5 bases). The CDR3 contains 15 residues. Per germline, CDR1 SGHTA and CDR2 FQGNSA. The V and J ends lost 1 base and 4 bases respectively, with 13 bases between them.

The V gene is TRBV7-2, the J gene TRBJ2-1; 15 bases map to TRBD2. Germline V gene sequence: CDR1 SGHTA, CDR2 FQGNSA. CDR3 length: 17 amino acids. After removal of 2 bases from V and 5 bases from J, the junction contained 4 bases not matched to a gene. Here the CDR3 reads CASSLWTSGGAHNEQFF. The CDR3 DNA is TGTGCCAGCAGCTTATGGACTAGCGGGGGGGCTCACAATGAGCAGTTCTTC.

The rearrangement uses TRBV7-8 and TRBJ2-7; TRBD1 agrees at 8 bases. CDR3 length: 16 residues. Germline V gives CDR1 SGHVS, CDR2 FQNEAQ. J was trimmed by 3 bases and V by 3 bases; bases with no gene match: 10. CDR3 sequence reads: CASSFYVRDRLYEQYF. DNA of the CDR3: TGTGCCAGCAGCTTTTACGTCCGGGACAGGCTCTACGAGCAGTACTTC.

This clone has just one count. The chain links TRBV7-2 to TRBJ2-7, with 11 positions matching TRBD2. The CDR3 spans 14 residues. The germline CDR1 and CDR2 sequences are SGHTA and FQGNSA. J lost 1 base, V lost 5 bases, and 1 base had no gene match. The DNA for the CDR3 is TGTGCCAGCAGCGGGACTAGCGGTTCCTACGAGCAGTACTTC. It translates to CASSGTSGSYEQYF.

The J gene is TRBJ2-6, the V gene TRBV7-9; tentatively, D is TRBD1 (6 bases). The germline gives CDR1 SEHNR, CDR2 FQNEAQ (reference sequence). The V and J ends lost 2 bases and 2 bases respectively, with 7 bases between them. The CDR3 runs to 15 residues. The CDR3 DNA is TGTGCCAGCAGCTTAACAGGGACTGGGGCCAACGTCCTGACTTTC. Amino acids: CASSLTGTGANVLTF.

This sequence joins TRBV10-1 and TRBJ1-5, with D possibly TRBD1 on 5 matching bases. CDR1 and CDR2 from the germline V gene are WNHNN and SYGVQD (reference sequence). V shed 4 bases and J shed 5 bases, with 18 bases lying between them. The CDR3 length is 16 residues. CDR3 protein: CASSGLLGQGDQPQHF. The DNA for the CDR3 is TGCGCCAGCAGTGGGCTCTTGGGGCAGGGCGATCAGCCCCAGCATTTT.

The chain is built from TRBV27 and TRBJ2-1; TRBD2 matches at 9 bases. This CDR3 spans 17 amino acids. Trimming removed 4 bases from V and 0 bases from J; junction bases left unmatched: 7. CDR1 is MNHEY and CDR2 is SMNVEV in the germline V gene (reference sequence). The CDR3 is CASSSLTSGSSYNEQFF. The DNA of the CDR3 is TGTGCCAGCAGTTCATTGACTAGCGGCAGCTCCTACAATGAGCAGTTCTTC.

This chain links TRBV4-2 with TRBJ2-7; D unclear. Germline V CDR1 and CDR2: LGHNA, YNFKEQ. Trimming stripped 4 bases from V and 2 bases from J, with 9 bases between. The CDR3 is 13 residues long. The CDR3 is CASSPGRAYEQYF. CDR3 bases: TGTGCCAGCAGCCCCGGACGGGCCTACGAGCAGTACTTC.

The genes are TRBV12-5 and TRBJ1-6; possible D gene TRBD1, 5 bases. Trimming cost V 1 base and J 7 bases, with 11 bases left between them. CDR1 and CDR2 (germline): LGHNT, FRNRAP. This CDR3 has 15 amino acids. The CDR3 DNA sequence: TGTGCTAGTGGTTTGGGCACAGGAGACAATTCACCCCTCCACTTT. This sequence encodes CASGLGTGDNSPLHF.

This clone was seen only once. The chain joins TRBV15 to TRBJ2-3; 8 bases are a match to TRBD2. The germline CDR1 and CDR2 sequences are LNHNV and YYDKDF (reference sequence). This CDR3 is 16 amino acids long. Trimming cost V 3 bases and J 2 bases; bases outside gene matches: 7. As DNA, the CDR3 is TGTGCCACCAGCAGGATCGAGCGGGGGCCCACAGATACGCAGTATTTT. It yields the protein CATSRIERGPTDTQYF.

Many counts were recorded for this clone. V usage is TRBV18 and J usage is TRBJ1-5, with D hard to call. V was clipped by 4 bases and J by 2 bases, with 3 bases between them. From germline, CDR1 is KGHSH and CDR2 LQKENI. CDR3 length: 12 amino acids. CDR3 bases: TGTGCCAGCTCACAGGGCAATCAGCCCCAGCATTTT. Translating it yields CASSQGNQPQHF.

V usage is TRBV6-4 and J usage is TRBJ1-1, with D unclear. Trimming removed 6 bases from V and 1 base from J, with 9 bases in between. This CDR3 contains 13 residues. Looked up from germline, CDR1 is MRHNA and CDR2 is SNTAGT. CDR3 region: CASRGGRNTEAFF. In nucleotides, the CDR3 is TGTGCCAGCAGAGGCGGACGGAACACTGAAGCTTTCTTT.

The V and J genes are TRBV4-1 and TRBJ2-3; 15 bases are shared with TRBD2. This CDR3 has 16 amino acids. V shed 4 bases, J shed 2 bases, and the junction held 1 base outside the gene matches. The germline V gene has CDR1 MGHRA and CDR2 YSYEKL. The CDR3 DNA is TGCGCCAGCAGCCGGACTAGCGGGAGGGCCACAGATACGCAGTATTTT. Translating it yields CASSRTSGRATDTQYF.

The CDR3 spells CASSPQSTSGGGWNEQFF. Written as DNA, the CDR3 is TGTGCCAGCAGCCCCCAATCGACTAGCGGGGGGGGTTGGAATGAGCAGTTCTTC. V gene TRBV7-6 combines with J gene TRBJ2-1, with 14 bases matching TRBD2. Germline V CDR1 and CDR2: SGHVS, FNYEAQ. The V gene end was trimmed by 5 bases and the J gene end by 7 bases; junction bases not matched to a gene: 13. The CDR3 runs 18 residues.

This CDR3 reads CASSKGEDRGSSYEQYF. The CDR3 region has the DNA TGTGCCAGCAGCAAAGGGGAGGACAGGGGGTCTTCCTACGAGCAGTACTTC. This chain connects TRBV21-1 to TRBJ2-7; the D segment call TRBD1 is taken from the table without a DNA check. TRBV21-1 is flagged as a pseudogene. This CDR3 has 17 amino acids.

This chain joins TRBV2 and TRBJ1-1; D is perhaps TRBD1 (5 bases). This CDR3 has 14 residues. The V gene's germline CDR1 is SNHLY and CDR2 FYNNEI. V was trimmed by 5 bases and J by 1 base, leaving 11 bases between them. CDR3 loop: CASSLRGRNTEAFF. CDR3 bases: TGTGCCAGCAGTTTAAGGGGAAGGAACACTGAAGCTTTCTTT.

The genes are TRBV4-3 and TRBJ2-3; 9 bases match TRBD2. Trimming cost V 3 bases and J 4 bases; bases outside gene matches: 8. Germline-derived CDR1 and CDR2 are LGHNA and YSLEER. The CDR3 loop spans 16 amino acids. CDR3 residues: CASSHAAGGPPDTQYF. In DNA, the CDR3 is TGCGCCAGCAGCCATGCCGCGGGGGGGCCGCCAGATACGCAGTATTTT.

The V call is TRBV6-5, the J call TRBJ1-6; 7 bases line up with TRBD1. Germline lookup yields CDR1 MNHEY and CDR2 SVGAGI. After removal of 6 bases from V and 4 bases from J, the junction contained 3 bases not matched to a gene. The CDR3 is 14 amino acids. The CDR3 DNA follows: TGTGCCAGCAGGGACAGGCGGTATAATTCACCCCTCCACTTT. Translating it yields CASRDRRYNSPLHF.